Reported below is one T cell receptor (beta chain). Its antigen is unidentified. These data are taken from a study of T cells in Graves' hyperthyroidism and ophthalmopathy. At the level of the study: Peripheral blood was collected at initial diagnosis, before any treatment. Study-level points and caveats: The blood repertoire included most of the expanded thyroid clonotypes above 0.001. Stable hyperthyroidism was separated from ophthalmopathy by a model based on 13 V-J features.

Per germline, CDR1 SNHLY and CDR2 FYNNEI. The CDR3 contains 14 residues. Losses at the gene ends were 11 bases for V and 3 bases for J; bases not matched to a gene: 12. TCR beta CDR3 sequences were amplified from RNA transcripts. First-round RT-PCR of the TCR CDR3 relied on the HTBI primer set. Using its own MiXCR run on the multiplex PCR reads, TCRdb lists one record per CDR3 protein. The table lists hundreds of thousands of distinct CDR3 sequences, approximately 36% of them singletons. Orbital computed tomography, thyroid ultrasound, serum thyroxine and TRAb, and clinical symptoms together informed the diagnoses.

The sequenced sample consisted of blood. The chain employs TRBV2 and TRBJ2-7; 8 positions match TRBD1. The clonotype comes from a middle-aged woman with Graves' hyperthyroidism. Here the CDR3 reads CAGSPFDRGYEQYF. For the CDR3, the DNA is TGTGCCGGCTCACCCTTCGACAGGGGCTACGAGCAGTACTTC.